This is a list of T cell receptor beta chains from one sample in a study of cytomegalovirus exposure and HLA in healthy donors. Sequencing used immunoSEQ multiplex PCR; TCRdb keeps in-frame clones, though not all of them. In the table there are fewer than 200,000 clones, 80% of which are singletons. The sequenced sample consisted of PBMCs. The receptors were sampled from a man aged 25-40 years in good health and CMV-seronegative. Each CDR3 is given with its conserved first and last residue. The D gene is left open where the match is weak. Clone size, where shown, is once, few, many, or a class for clones that have expanded.

j_call: TRBJ1-1
clone_size: NA
v_call: TRBV10-1
d_call: TRBD1
cdr3_nt: TGCGCCAGCGGTGACAGGGGATTAGCTTTCTTT
cdr3_aa: CASGDRGLAFF

j_call: TRBJ2-3
clone_size: NA
v_call: TRBV25-1
d_call: TRBD1
cdr3_nt: TGTGCCAGCAGGACAGGGACAGATACGCAGTATTTT
cdr3_aa: CASRTGTDTQYF

j_call: TRBJ1-1
clone_size: NA
v_call: TRBV27
d_call: NA
cdr3_nt: TGTGCCAGCAGTTTAACTTCAGCGAACGCTGAAGCTTTCTTT
cdr3_aa: CASSLTSANAEAFF

j_call: TRBJ2-1
clone_size: NA
v_call: TRBV18
d_call: NA
cdr3_nt: TGTGCCAGCTCACCACCGGGCGGGATAGTCAATGAGCAGTTCTTC
cdr3_aa: CASSPPGGIVNEQFF

j_call: TRBJ2-2
clone_size: NA
v_call: TRBV4-2
d_call: NA
cdr3_nt: TGTGCCAGCAGCCAAGGCAGAAACACCGGGGAGCTGTTTTTT
cdr3_aa: CASSQGRNTGELFF

j_call: TRBJ1-1
clone_size: once
v_call: TRBV7-8
d_call: NA
cdr3_nt: TGTGCCAGCAGCTTAGCTTGGGGACTGGTGGGCACTGAAGCTTTCTTT
cdr3_aa: CASSLAWGLVGTEAFF

j_call: TRBJ1-5
clone_size: NA
v_call: TRBV6-5
d_call: NA
cdr3_nt: TGTGCCAGCAGTTACTCGGGGGGGCGTCAGCCCCAGCATTTT
cdr3_aa: CASSYSGGRQPQHF

j_call: TRBJ1-1
clone_size: NA
v_call: TRBV28
d_call: NA
cdr3_nt: TGTGCCAGCAATGATGGTGACAGGATCATGAACACTGAAGCTTTCTTT
cdr3_aa: CASNDGDRIMNTEAFF

j_call: TRBJ1-5
clone_size: NA
v_call: TRBV19
d_call: NA
cdr3_nt: TGTGCCAGTAAGGAGGCAGGCCGCAATCAGCCCCAGCATTTT
cdr3_aa: CASKEAGRNQPQHF

j_call: TRBJ1-1
clone_size: NA
v_call: TRBV7-3
d_call: TRBD1
cdr3_nt: TGTGCCAGCAGCGGACAGGGGAAAGGCACTGAAGCTTTCTTT
cdr3_aa: CASSGQGKGTEAFF

j_call: TRBJ2-1
clone_size: few
v_call: TRBV19
d_call: NA
cdr3_nt: TGTGCCAGTAGTGTGCGTCTAAACAATGAGCAGTTCTTC
cdr3_aa: CASSVRLNNEQFF

j_call: TRBJ2-1
clone_size: few
v_call: TRBV11-3
d_call: NA
cdr3_nt: TGTGCCAGCAGCTTAGCAGGAGGCGGGATAGATGAGCAGTTCTTC
cdr3_aa: CASSLAGGGIDEQFF

j_call: TRBJ1-4
clone_size: NA
v_call: TRBV4-2
d_call: NA
cdr3_nt: TGTGCCAGCAGCCAAGGTTCTGGTCAGGGAAGTGAAAAACTGTTTTTT
cdr3_aa: CASSQGSGQGSEKLFF

j_call: TRBJ1-6
clone_size: NA
v_call: TRBV30
d_call: TRBD1
cdr3_nt: TGTGCCTGGGGGGAACAGGGGCTGAATTCACCCCTCCACTTT
cdr3_aa: CAWGEQGLNSPLHF

j_call: TRBJ2-1
clone_size: NA
v_call: TRBV4-2
d_call: TRBD2
cdr3_nt: TGTGCCAGCAGCCAAGAACCGGGGGGGGGCTCCTACAATGAGCAGTTCTTC
cdr3_aa: CASSQEPGGGSYNEQFF

j_call: TRBJ2-1
clone_size: NA
v_call: TRBV4-2
d_call: TRBD2
cdr3_nt: TGTGCCAGCAGCCAAGAAACCGGGACTAGCGATGAGCAGTTCTTC
cdr3_aa: CASSQETGTSDEQFF

j_call: TRBJ2-7
clone_size: NA
v_call: TRBV6-5
d_call: NA
cdr3_nt: TGTGCCAGCAGTTACATGGGGGGTCCCTACGAGCAGTACTTC
cdr3_aa: CASSYMGGPYEQYF

j_call: TRBJ1-2
clone_size: NA
v_call: TRBV28
d_call: TRBD1
cdr3_nt: TGTGCCAGCAACCCGACAGGGACTGGCTACACCTTC
cdr3_aa: CASNPTGTGYTF

j_call: TRBJ1-2
clone_size: NA
v_call: TRBV5-1
d_call: TRBD1
cdr3_nt: TGCGCCAGCAGCTTTTCCGGGACAGGGAACTATGGCTACACCTTC
cdr3_aa: CASSFSGTGNYGYTF

j_call: TRBJ1-1
clone_size: once
v_call: TRBV5-1
d_call: NA
cdr3_nt: TGCGCCAGCAGCTTGGCGCAGACAGCCGTCATGAACACTGAAGCTTTCTTT
cdr3_aa: CASSLAQTAVMNTEAFF

j_call: TRBJ1-3
clone_size: NA
v_call: TRBV28
d_call: NA
cdr3_nt: TGTGCCAGCAGTGCGGGAGTCTCTGGAAACACCATATATTTT
cdr3_aa: CASSAGVSGNTIYF

j_call: TRBJ2-7
clone_size: once
v_call: TRBV5-1
d_call: TRBD1
cdr3_nt: TGCGCCAGCAGCTTGACAGGGGTCAGCTACGAGCAGTACTTC
cdr3_aa: CASSLTGVSYEQYF

j_call: TRBJ2-7
clone_size: once
v_call: TRBV5-4
d_call: TRBD2
cdr3_nt: TGTGCCAGCAGCCAAAGGACTAGCGGGAGCTACGAGCAGTACTTC
cdr3_aa: CASSQRTSGSYEQYF

j_call: TRBJ1-1
clone_size: NA
v_call: TRBV7-9
d_call: TRBD1
cdr3_nt: TGTGCCAGCAGCTCCCCAGGACAGGGGGTTGAAGCTTTCTTT
cdr3_aa: CASSSPGQGVEAFF

j_call: TRBJ2-3
clone_size: NA
v_call: TRBV5-1
d_call: TRBD2
cdr3_nt: TGCGCCAGCATCAATGGGGGGGACTTCACAGATACGCAGTATTTT
cdr3_aa: CASINGGDFTDTQYF

j_call: TRBJ2-1
clone_size: NA
v_call: TRBV9
d_call: TRBD2
cdr3_nt: TGTGCCAGCAGCGTGGGACTAGCGACGGGATTGAATGAGCAGTTCTTC
cdr3_aa: CASSVGLATGLNEQFF

j_call: TRBJ1-3
clone_size: NA
v_call: TRBV6-1
d_call: TRBD1
cdr3_nt: TGTGCCAGCAGCACAGGGGAGGGAAACACCATATATTTT
cdr3_aa: CASSTGEGNTIYF

j_call: TRBJ2-3
clone_size: NA
v_call: TRBV11-3
d_call: NA
cdr3_nt: TGTGCCAGCAGCTTCGGGGGACAGTCGGTCACAGATACGCAGTATTTT
cdr3_aa: CASSFGGQSVTDTQYF

j_call: TRBJ2-7
clone_size: few
v_call: TRBV27
d_call: NA
cdr3_nt: TGTGCCAGCAGTCGCCAGGGGCCTTGGGAGCAGTACTTC
cdr3_aa: CASSRQGPWEQYF

j_call: TRBJ2-2
clone_size: NA
v_call: TRBV6-5
d_call: TRBD1
cdr3_nt: TGTGCCAGCACGGACAGGGGATCCGGGGAGCTGTTTTTT
cdr3_aa: CASTDRGSGELFF

j_call: TRBJ2-7
clone_size: NA
v_call: TRBV23-1
d_call: TRBD1
cdr3_nt: TGCGCCAGCAGGAGTCCAGGGGGCTCCTACGAGCAGTACTTC
cdr3_aa: CASRSPGGSYEQYF

j_call: TRBJ2-1
clone_size: NA
v_call: TRBV7-8
d_call: TRBD2
cdr3_nt: TGTGCCAGCAGCCCCGGACTAGGTTCGAGGGAGCAGTTCTTC
cdr3_aa: CASSPGLGSREQFF

j_call: TRBJ2-7
clone_size: NA
v_call: TRBV28
d_call: NA
cdr3_nt: TGTGCCAGCAGTCTCACAGGGCCCCTCGTGTACTTC
cdr3_aa: CASSLTGPLVYF

j_call: TRBJ2-1
clone_size: NA
v_call: TRBV6-5
d_call: NA
cdr3_nt: TGTGCCAGCAGTTTAAACCCCCCCACTTACAATGAGCAGTTCTTC
cdr3_aa: CASSLNPPTYNEQFF

j_call: TRBJ2-7
clone_size: NA
v_call: TRBV11-2
d_call: TRBD1
cdr3_nt: TGTGCCAGCACCACTCCCTCCTTCGGAAGGGACAGGGCCCACGAGCAGTACTTC
cdr3_aa: CASTTPSFGRDRAHEQYF

j_call: TRBJ2-1
clone_size: NA
v_call: TRBV12-5
d_call: NA
cdr3_nt: TGTGCTAGTGTCATTAGTCCGGGATACAATGAGCAGTTCTTC
cdr3_aa: CASVISPGYNEQFF

j_call: TRBJ1-5
clone_size: NA
v_call: TRBV7-9
d_call: NA
cdr3_nt: TGTGCCAGCAGCTCTACAGGTGGGAATCAGCCCCAGCATTTT
cdr3_aa: CASSSTGGNQPQHF

j_call: TRBJ2-1
clone_size: NA
v_call: TRBV14
d_call: NA
cdr3_nt: TGTGCCAGCAGCCAAAGCCCGGGGGTCTATGAGCAGTTCTTC
cdr3_aa: CASSQSPGVYEQFF

j_call: TRBJ1-2
clone_size: NA
v_call: TRBV28
d_call: NA
cdr3_nt: TGTGCCAGCAGTTTGGCCTCAGGGGCCGGGGGCTACACCTTC
cdr3_aa: CASSLASGAGGYTF

j_call: TRBJ1-1
clone_size: NA
v_call: TRBV7-9
d_call: NA
cdr3_nt: TGTGCCAGCAGCTTAGTAGGCGGGAACACTGAAGCTTTCTTT
cdr3_aa: CASSLVGGNTEAFF

j_call: TRBJ2-1
clone_size: few
v_call: TRBV5-8
d_call: NA
cdr3_nt: TGTGCCAGCAGCTTGGAGGGGGGAGGGGGAGTCGTCTATGAGCAGTTCTTC
cdr3_aa: CASSLEGGGGVVYEQFF

j_call: TRBJ1-1
clone_size: NA
v_call: TRBV19
d_call: NA
cdr3_nt: TGTGCCAGTAGTATAAATAGGCAGGGAAACACTGAAGCTTTCTTT
cdr3_aa: CASSINRQGNTEAFF

j_call: TRBJ2-1
clone_size: NA
v_call: TRBV7-3
d_call: TRBD1
cdr3_nt: TGTGCCAGCAGCGAAACGGCGGGACAGGGGGTCAATGAGCAGTTCTTC
cdr3_aa: CASSETAGQGVNEQFF